Shown below are 2 T cell receptor beta chains from a single sample sequenced in a study of blood T cell repertoires in COVID-19. Some clones are missing from TCRdb's copy, which holds only in-frame ones; the method was immunoSEQ multiplex PCR. Of about 250,000 clones listed, 75% to 90% are singletons. The sample taken for sequencing was PBMCs or T cells enriched from blood (not recorded which). The origin of the receptors is a woman between 18 and 29 years old who had recovered from COVID-19.

The chain recombines TRBV27 with TRBJ1-4; D is undetermined. The CDR3 is 13 residues long. Per germline, CDR1 MNHEY and CDR2 SMNVEV (reference sequence). V shed 7 bases and J shed 7 bases, with 13 bases lying between them. CDR3 bases: TGTGCCAGCACGAAGAACGGAGGTGAAAAACTGTTTTTT. Protein product: CASTKNGGEKLFF.

The chain links TRBV11-2 to TRBJ2-6, with D perhaps matching TRBD1 (6 bases). This CDR3 has 16 amino acids. The germline V gene encodes CDR1 SGHAT and CDR2 FQNNGV. The V and J ends lost 5 bases and 2 bases respectively, with 13 bases between them. In nucleotides, the CDR3 is TGTGCCAGCAGCCCTCACAGGGACCCTGGGGCCAACGTCCTGACTTTC. Amino acid sequence: CASSPHRDPGANVLTF.